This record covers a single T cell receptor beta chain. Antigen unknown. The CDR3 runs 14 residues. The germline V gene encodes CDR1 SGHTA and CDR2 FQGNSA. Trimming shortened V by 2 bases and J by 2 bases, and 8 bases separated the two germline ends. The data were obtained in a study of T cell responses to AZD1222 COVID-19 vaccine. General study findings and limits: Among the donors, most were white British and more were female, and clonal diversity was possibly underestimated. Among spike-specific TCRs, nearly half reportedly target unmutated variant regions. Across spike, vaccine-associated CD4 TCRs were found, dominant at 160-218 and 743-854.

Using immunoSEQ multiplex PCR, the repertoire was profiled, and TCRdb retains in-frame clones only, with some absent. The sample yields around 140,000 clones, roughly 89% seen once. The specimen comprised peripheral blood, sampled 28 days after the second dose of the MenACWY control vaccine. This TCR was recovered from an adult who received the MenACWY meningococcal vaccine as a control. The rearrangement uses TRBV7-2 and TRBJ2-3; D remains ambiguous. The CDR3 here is CASSLSQITDTQYF. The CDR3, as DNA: TGTGCCAGCAGCTTATCCCAAATCACAGATACGCAGTATTTT.